A single sample gave rise to the 20 T cell receptor beta chains below, sequenced in a study of early T cells in non-severe SARS-CoV-2 infection. TCRdb passed the 5' RACE reads through MiXCR, listing each CDR3 protein once. Among around 64,000 distinct CDR3 sequences listed, approximately 10% were seen once. This specimen was whole blood, taken at baseline. All receptors come from an adult who was a healthcare worker with PCR-confirmed SARS-CoV-2 infection or an uninfected control (not recorded which).

The genes are TRBV20-1 and TRBJ2-3; D remains unclear. This CDR3 has 14 residues. V was trimmed by 5 bases and J by 0 bases, leaving 12 bases between them. CDR1 DFQATT and CDR2 SNEGSKA come from the germline V gene (reference sequence). CDR3: CSAPLGDSTDTQYF. In DNA, the CDR3 is TGCAGTGCTCCCCTTGGTGATAGCACAGATACGCAGTATTTT.

This clonotype was recorded a few times. V gene TRBV5-1 combines with J gene TRBJ2-2; 7 nucleotides agree with TRBD1. The CDR3 has 14 amino acids. Germline V CDR1 and CDR2: SGHRS, YFSETQ. J lost 2 bases, V lost 6 bases, and 4 bases had no gene match. CDR3 residues: CASIGTVNTGELFF. DNA of the CDR3: TGCGCCAGCATTGGGACAGTAAACACCGGGGAGCTGTTTTTT. Looking up the rest from reference TRBV5-1 and TRBJ2-2 gives the full variable domain: KAGVTQTPRYLIKTRGQQVTLSCSPISGHRSVSWYQQTPGQGLQFLFEYFSETQRNKGNFPGRFSGRQFSNSRSEMNVSTLELGDSALYLCASIGTVNTGELFFGEGSRLTVL.

This clonotype was counted a few times. The V call is TRBV20-1, the J call TRBJ2-7; TRBD2 matches 8 bases. The V segment lost 1 base and the J segment 1 base; nucleotides outside the gene matches: 3. Germline CDR1 and CDR2: DFQATT and SNEGSKA (reference sequence). This CDR3 comprises 14 residues. CDR3: CSARASGPSYEQYF. As DNA, the CDR3 is TGCAGTGCTAGAGCTAGCGGGCCGTCCTACGAGCAGTACTTC.

The chain combines TRBV6-1 with TRBJ1-1; the D is unclear. The V end was cut by 4 bases, the J end by 5 bases, with 17 bases between. Germline-derived CDR1 and CDR2 are MNHNS and SASEGT. The CDR3 is made up of 15 amino acids. CDR3 sequence (DNA): TGTGCCAGCAGTGTAGGGATTGAGTTAGAAACTGAAGCTTTCTTT. Encoded protein: CASSVGIELETEAFF.

V gene TRBV11-2 combines with J gene TRBJ1-2; D is undetermined. This CDR3 has 14 residues. CDR1 is SGHAT, CDR2 FQNNGV, per germline. The germline V and J ends were trimmed by 0 bases and 8 bases, with 13 bases remaining between them. The CDR3 reads CASSLDNGEYGYTF. CDR3 nucleotides: TGTGCCAGCAGCTTAGATAACGGCGAATACGGCTACACCTTC. The full variable domain, rest sourced from reference TRBV11-2 and TRBJ1-2, is EAGVAQSPRYKIIEKRQSVAFWCNPISGHATLYWYQQILGQGPKLLIQFQNNGVVDDSQLPKDRFSAERLKGVDSTLKIQPAKLEDSAVYLCASSLDNGEYGYTFGSGTRLTVV.

V is TRBV12-3 or TRBV12-4 and J is TRBJ2-6; D gene unclear. Trimming took 0 bases from V and 2 from J, leaving 8 bases between them. CDR3 length: 16 amino acids. CDR3 sequence reads: CASSLAYRAGANVLTF. The CDR3 coding sequence is TGTGCCAGCAGTTTAGCGTATCGGGCTGGGGCCAACGTCCTGACTTTC.

The chain joins TRBV18 to TRBJ1-2; no firm D call. The CDR3 is 15 residues long. Between the trimmed V and J ends, which lost 0 bases and 4 bases, there was a span of 12 bases. Germline V gives CDR1 KGHSH, CDR2 LQKENI. CDR3 in DNA: TGTGCCAGCTCACCACCCGTCCGGAGAAGCTATGGCTACACCTTC. Translating gives CASSPPVRRSYGYTF.

This clonotype was counted many times. The CDR3 nucleotides read TGCAGTGCCCAGGACCCATCGGGGCTCTACGAGCAGTACTTC. Amino acid sequence: CSAQDPSGLYEQYF. V and J are TRBV20-1 and TRBJ2-7; the D gene could be TRBD1 or TRBD2 (5 bases each). Per the germline V gene, CDR1 is DFQATT and CDR2 is SNEGSKA (reference sequence). The CDR3 extends over 14 amino acids. V lost 6 bases to trimming and J lost 3 bases, with 18 bases between them.

This clonotype has a handful of counts. The gene calls are TRBV9 and TRBJ2-7; D is ambiguous. Germline V gives CDR1 SGDLS, CDR2 YYNGEE. CDR3 length: 13 amino acids. The germline V and J ends were trimmed by 4 bases and 7 bases, with 15 bases remaining between them. The CDR3 DNA sequence: TGTGCCAGCAGCCCAGAGGTCCGACGGGAGCAGTACTTC. Encoded protein: CASSPEVRREQYF.

This clonotype was observed many times. The chain links TRBV5-1 to TRBJ1-1; D is ambiguous. V gave up 1 base and J gave up 4 bases, with 11 bases separating them. Germline V gene sequence: CDR1 SGHRS, CDR2 YFSETQ. This CDR3 region has 14 residues. CDR3 sequence: CASSLTREVTEAFF. The CDR3 nucleotides read TGCGCCAGCAGCTTGACAAGAGAGGTCACTGAAGCTTTCTTT. The full variable domain, with the rest looked up from reference TRBV5-1 and TRBJ1-1, is KAGVTQTPRYLIKTRGQQVTLSCSPISGHRSVSWYQQTPGQGLQFLFEYFSETQRNKGNFPGRFSGRQFSNSRSEMNVSTLELGDSALYLCASSLTREVTEAFFGQGTRLTVV.

This clonotype has at least ten counts. The chain has TRBV7-9 and TRBJ2-7; D gene unclear. The germline gives CDR1 SEHNR, CDR2 FQNEAQ (reference sequence). Trimming shortened V by 1 base and J by 0 bases, and 10 bases separated the two germline ends. This CDR3 comprises 15 residues. The CDR3 sequence: CASSLVRGSSYEQYF. CDR3 nucleotides: TGTGCCAGCAGCTTAGTCCGCGGTAGCTCCTACGAGCAGTACTTC.

The chain is built from TRBV21-1 and TRBJ2-7; TRBD1, the table's D call, lacks a check against the DNA. TRBV21-1 is termed a pseudogene. This CDR3 is built from 13 residues. The CDR3 reads CASSKKGTGEQYF. In DNA, the CDR3 is TGTGCCAGCAGCAAAAAAGGGACGGGCGAGCAGTACTTC.

This clonotype was seen only a few times. V and J are TRBV29-1 and TRBJ2-3; D is perhaps TRBD2 (5 bases). Trimming removed 6 bases from V and 4 bases from J, with 5 bases in between. The CDR3 is 10 residues long. The V gene's germline CDR1 is SQVTM and CDR2 ANQGSEA. The CDR3 spells CSVGADTQYF. The CDR3 DNA reads as TGCAGCGTGGGAGCAGATACGCAGTATTTT.

This clonotype was seen at least ten times. This sequence joins TRBV9 and TRBJ2-5; D is perhaps TRBD1 (6 bases). The CDR3 contains 14 residues. Trimming cost V 2 bases and J 0 bases, with 8 bases left between them. Germline V gene data show CDR1 as SGDLS and CDR2 as YYNGEE. For the CDR3, the DNA is TGTGCCAGCAGCGTTTGGGACAACCAAGAGACCCAGTACTTC. Its translation: CASSVWDNQETQYF.

This clonotype was seen many times. The rearrangement uses TRBV6-6 and TRBJ1-5; D might be TRBD1 (5 bases). V lost 2 bases and J 1 base, leaving 9 bases between the germline ends. Germline V gene lookup returns CDR1 MNHNY and CDR2 SVGAGI (reference sequence). CDR3 size: 15 residues. Written as DNA, the CDR3 is TGTGCCAGCAGTTACCTTGGACAAAGCAATCAGCCCCAGCATTTT. This sequence encodes CASSYLGQSNQPQHF.

J is TRBJ2-1 and V is TRBV6-2 or TRBV6-3, with D possibly called TRBD1 or TRBD2 (5 bases each). This CDR3 has 15 amino acids. The V end was cut by 6 bases, the J end by 2 bases, with 14 bases between. Germline CDR1 and CDR2: MNHEY and SVGEGT. Here the CDR3 DNA reads TGTGCCAGCAGCCGGGACCCCCGGACCTACAATGAGCAGTTCTTC. Amino acid sequence: CASSRDPRTYNEQFF.

There are a few counts of this clonotype. The junction differs from germline at one of its ends, possibly a read error. This chain uses TRBV7-8 with TRBJ2-1, with D perhaps TRBD2 (6 bases). CDR1 and CDR2 (germline): SGHVS, FQNEAQ. The CDR3 length is 12 residues. The CDR3 here is CVSSYLAYEQFF. DNA for the CDR3: TGTGTCAGCAGCTATCTAGCGTATGAGCAGTTCTTC.

CDR3 loop: CSVKTTGTDYNEQFF. The CDR3 nucleotides read TGCAGCGTAAAAACCACCGGGACGGACTACAATGAGCAGTTCTTC. The V call is TRBV29-1, the J call TRBJ2-1; D possibly uses TRBD1 or TRBD2 (5 bases each). CDR1 and CDR2 (germline): SQVTM, ANQGSEA. V was pared by 6 bases and J by 3 bases, with 18 bases between. This CDR3 has 15 residues.

This chain uses TRBV10-2 with TRBJ1-1; D gene uncertain. Trimming pared 6 bases from V and 5 bases from J, leaving 13 bases between. This CDR3 is built from 13 residues. The germline V gene encodes CDR1 WSHSY and CDR2 SAAADI. CDR3 region: CASSQISGTEAFF. Written as DNA, the CDR3 is TGCGCCAGCAGCCAAATTTCGGGGACTGAAGCTTTCTTT.

This clonotype has just a few counts. The V call is TRBV7-9, the J call TRBJ2-5, with D hard to call. This CDR3 contains 14 residues. With 2 bases removed from V and 2 bases from J, the gap between germline ends came to 9 bases. Germline V CDR1 and CDR2: SEHNR, FQNEAQ (reference sequence). The CDR3 loop is CASSLRWQQETQYF. Written as DNA, the CDR3 is TGTGCCAGCAGCTTAAGGTGGCAACAAGAGACCCAGTACTTC.